Sequencing of this T cell receptor beta chain was carried out in a study of T-cell memory formation after mild COVID-19. V lost 1 base and J lost 0, with 9 bases in between. Germline assignment: CDR1 SEHNR and CDR2 FQNEAQ (reference sequence). The CDR3 consists of 15 residues. TCRdb used MiXCR to reprocess the 5' RACE reads, holding one entry per CDR3 protein. The table lists around 300,000 distinct CDR3 sequences, roughly an eighth of them singletons. The source of this sequence is a man between 18 and 29 years old who had mild COVID-19 (a few samples of this study predate the infection). Cell type and time point are not known. The gene calls are TRBV7-9 and TRBJ1-1; D is unresolved. The sequenced sample consisted of PBMCs or a T cell subset sorted from them (not recorded which). The CDR3 DNA follows: TGTGCCAGCAGCTTAGATTGGGCAGTGAACACTGAAGCTTTCTTT. This translates into CASSLDWAVNTEAFF.